The sequence of this TCR beta chain was determined in a study of blood T cells in healthy people across ages. Broader study findings: The fall in TCR beta diversity per million T cells was roughly linear with age. Reliance upon unsorted PBMCs precluded definitive naive versus antigen-experienced comparison. The percentage of naive T cells correlated strongly with TCR beta diversity.

Only one count was recorded for this clonotype. The antigen is unknown. A second PCR of about 7 to 12 cycles used a sample-barcoded 5' primer and a J-beta primer mix. Using its own MiXCR run on the 5' RACE reads, TCRdb lists one record per CDR3 protein. The table has fewer than 800,000 distinct CDR3 sequences, 45% to 50% seen once; the top ten hold around 32%. This TCR derives from a woman aged 60-75 years in good health. Sequenced material: blood.

In DNA, the CDR3 is TGTGCCAGCAGTCCGGGGATATTTGGGTCACCCCTCCACTTT. This translates into CASSPGIFGSPLHF. The chain links TRBV28 to TRBJ1-6; D not certain. This CDR3 has 14 residues. From germline, CDR1 is MDHEN and CDR2 SYDVKM. V lost 5 bases and J lost 10, with 15 bases in between.